This section outlines one T cell receptor beta chain sequence together with its context. Sequenced by immunoSEQ multiplex PCR; TCRdb stores in-frame clones only, minus some. Seen here are around 480,000 clones, about 85% observed once, and the top ten hold under 0.85%. This CDR3 has 13 amino acids. CDR1 and CDR2 from the germline V gene are GTSNPN and SVGIG (reference sequence). The V end lost 2 bases, the J end lost 3 bases, and 8 bases lay between the germline ends. Participant-given clinical history determined each cohort assignment. Two consecutive negative NP/OP PCR tests, clearance, or resolved symptoms defined Cohort 3 recovery. This entry is derived from a study of blood T cell repertoires in COVID-19. Study at large: Donors in the United States, Italy and Spain gave samples during acute or convalescent COVID-19. Sample material is recorded as cDNA or gDNA derived from T cells, B-cell-depleted T cells, or PBMCs.

The sequencing input was PBMCs or T cells enriched from blood (not recorded which). The chain links TRBV30 to TRBJ1-5; D is uncertain. This clonotype originated in a woman younger than 35 who had recovered from COVID-19. This chain's CDR3 is CAWSSGPNQPQHF. CDR3 bases: TGTGCCTGGAGTTCGGGTCCCAATCAGCCCCAGCATTTT. The variable domain in full, completed from reference TRBV30 and TRBJ1-5, reads SQTIHQWPATLVQPVGSPLSLECTVEGTSNPNLYWYRQAAGRGLQLLFYSVGIGQISSEVPQNLSASRPQDRQFILSSKKLLLSDSGFYLCAWSSGPNQPQHFGDGTRLSIL.